Reported below is one TCR beta chain. Its antigen is undetermined. CDR1 and CDR2 (germline): SGHAT, FQNNGV. With 1 base clipped from V and 2 bases from J, the junction kept 5 bases outside the gene matches. This CDR3 region has 15 residues. Peripheral blood came from all dose cohorts at three timepoints. This record comes from a study of OX40 agonist ivuxolimab in advanced cancers. General study points: The average count of expanded clones was higher among CD8+ T cells than among CD4+.

Only in-frame clones appear in the TCRdb table, and some are missing; sequencing was by immunoSEQ multiplex PCR. This table has more than 65,000 clones, 75% to 95% appearing once. The source of this sequence is an adult with an advanced solid tumor such as melanoma, head and neck, liver or kidney cancer. This specimen consisted of CD4+ or CD8+ T cells sorted from blood, obtained in a trial of the OX40 agonist ivuxolimab. The V and J genes are TRBV11-2 and TRBJ2-7; TRBD1 matches 7 bases. The CDR3 reads CASSLAGQSTYEQYF. The CDR3 DNA reads TGTGCCAGCAGCTTAGCGGGACAGTCAACCTACGAGCAGTACTTC.